These T cell receptor beta chains were read from a single sample in a study of cytomegalovirus exposure and HLA in healthy donors. The protocol was immunoSEQ multiplex PCR, while the TCRdb copy is restricted to in-frame clones and leaves out a portion. This sample carries 160,000 or so clones, over 70% of them seen once, and the ten largest clones take approximately 1.5%. Sequenced: PBMCs. The source is a woman between 18 and 30 years old in good health and CMV-seronegative. Each CDR3 is given with its conserved first and last residue.

j_call: TRBJ2-1; v_call: TRBV7-7; cdr3_aa: CASSSLAGGSDEQFF
j_call: TRBJ1-1; v_call: TRBV6-1; cdr3_aa: CASSEDRVNTEAFF
j_call: TRBJ2-7; v_call: TRBV2; cdr3_aa: CASADHGQGANEQYF
j_call: TRBJ1-1; v_call: TRBV29-1; cdr3_aa: CSAGAGEGTEAFF
j_call: TRBJ2-7; v_call: TRBV12-5; cdr3_aa: CASGPGGHEQYF
j_call: TRBJ2-3; v_call: TRBV30; cdr3_aa: CAWTSGGADTQYF
j_call: TRBJ1-1; v_call: TRBV19; cdr3_aa: CASSISGGRTEAFF
j_call: TRBJ1-1; v_call: TRBV27; cdr3_aa: CASSYLPGQNTEAFF
j_call: TRBJ1-2; v_call: TRBV28; cdr3_aa: CASRNPTGSRYYGYTF
j_call: TRBJ1-1; v_call: TRBV5-1; cdr3_aa: CASSLDVGQGVVGTEAFF
j_call: TRBJ2-2; v_call: TRBV15; cdr3_aa: CATSPRGGNTGELFF
j_call: TRBJ2-7; v_call: TRBV10-2; cdr3_aa: CASGRGLAGASYEQYF
j_call: TRBJ2-7; v_call: TRBV6-6; cdr3_aa: CASSTADSSYEQYF
j_call: TRBJ2-5; v_call: TRBV7-2; cdr3_aa: CASSARRGGPITETQYF
j_call: TRBJ2-7; v_call: TRBV6-5; cdr3_aa: CASSYGQGYSYEQYF
j_call: TRBJ1-2; v_call: TRBV5-5; cdr3_aa: CASSPSQGKDYGYTF
j_call: TRBJ2-2; v_call: TRBV7-9; cdr3_aa: CASSSLAGGPNTGELFF
j_call: TRBJ2-1; v_call: TRBV6-5; cdr3_aa: CASRQGFNSYNEQFF
j_call: TRBJ1-1; v_call: TRBV6-5; cdr3_aa: CASSRDRARTEAFF
j_call: TRBJ1-1; v_call: TRBV21-1; cdr3_aa: CASSKVPLRDSEENTEAFF
j_call: TRBJ1-3; v_call: TRBV6-5; cdr3_aa: CASRSGTGGHTIYF
j_call: TRBJ2-7; v_call: TRBV6-1; cdr3_aa: CASRPTGGSAYEQYF
j_call: TRBJ2-7; v_call: TRBV5-4; cdr3_aa: CASSSSSGGHYEQYF
j_call: TRBJ1-5; v_call: TRBV5-1; cdr3_aa: CASKPSPLSNQPQHF
j_call: TRBJ2-2; v_call: TRBV19; cdr3_aa: CASSIALDRGRTGELFF
j_call: TRBJ1-1; v_call: TRBV6-1; cdr3_aa: CASSEGGLLNTEAFF
j_call: TRBJ2-5; v_call: TRBV7-8; cdr3_aa: CASSLSGQKETQYF
j_call: TRBJ1-5; v_call: TRBV7-8; cdr3_aa: CASSLAPVVSNQPQHF
j_call: TRBJ1-3; v_call: TRBV11-3; cdr3_aa: CASTGGETGNTIYF
j_call: TRBJ1-2; v_call: TRBV19; cdr3_aa: CASSRAAPNYGYTF
j_call: TRBJ2-3; v_call: TRBV4-1; cdr3_aa: CASSQDRDSLFTDTQYF
j_call: TRBJ2-3; v_call: TRBV5-4; cdr3_aa: CASTPRRGGTDTQYF
j_call: TRBJ1-6; v_call: TRBV28; cdr3_aa: CASSSNSPLHF
j_call: TRBJ2-5; v_call: TRBV6-5; cdr3_aa: CASSYSQGQGETQYF
j_call: TRBJ1-3; v_call: TRBV2; cdr3_aa: CASSWTGLSTIYF
j_call: TRBJ2-7; v_call: TRBV5-6; cdr3_aa: CASSLAWDFGGGEQYF
j_call: TRBJ1-4; v_call: TRBV15; cdr3_aa: CATSRDWRYRNEKLFF
j_call: TRBJ1-1; v_call: TRBV4-1; cdr3_aa: CASSLGQAGNTEAFF
j_call: TRBJ1-6; v_call: TRBV18; cdr3_aa: CASSRDRGKSPLHF
j_call: TRBJ1-5; v_call: TRBV11-2; cdr3_aa: CASRGYSNQPQHF
j_call: TRBJ2-5; v_call: TRBV5-1; cdr3_aa: CASSLGQGLAVETQYF
j_call: TRBJ2-1; v_call: TRBV6-1; cdr3_aa: CASSDLGQGANFF
j_call: TRBJ2-6; v_call: TRBV7-9; cdr3_aa: CSSSLTMSSGANVLTF
j_call: TRBJ1-2; v_call: TRBV19; cdr3_aa: CASIRPGTEDYGYTF
j_call: TRBJ2-1; v_call: TRBV7-8; cdr3_aa: CASSDDSYNEQFF
j_call: TRBJ1-5; v_call: TRBV2; cdr3_aa: CASKGSNQPQHF
j_call: TRBJ2-5; v_call: TRBV7-9; cdr3_aa: CASSLGTGWEQETQYF
j_call: TRBJ2-7; v_call: TRBV7-9; cdr3_aa: CASSFGQLYEQYF
j_call: TRBJ1-2; v_call: TRBV25-1; cdr3_aa: CASSDWTGNYGYTF
j_call: TRBJ1-1; v_call: TRBV2; cdr3_aa: CASRDRGMSTEAFF
j_call: TRBJ1-6; v_call: TRBV28; cdr3_aa: CASTTEGRPGSPLHF
j_call: TRBJ2-7; v_call: TRBV18; cdr3_aa: CASSGTVILSEQYF
j_call: TRBJ2-4; v_call: TRBV2; cdr3_aa: CASSESHLLAKNIQYF
j_call: TRBJ1-6; v_call: TRBV27; cdr3_aa: CASSPTADYNSPLHF
j_call: TRBJ1-2; v_call: TRBV29-1; cdr3_aa: CSVGGGSGYTF
j_call: TRBJ2-1; v_call: TRBV7-9; cdr3_aa: CASTPGGLNAYNEQFF
j_call: TRBJ2-2; v_call: TRBV6-1; cdr3_aa: CASSAQGGPGELFF
j_call: TRBJ1-5; v_call: TRBV21-1; cdr3_aa: CASSSRDRKNQPQHF
j_call: TRBJ1-1; v_call: TRBV27; cdr3_aa: CASRYQGVNTEAFF
j_call: TRBJ2-7; v_call: TRBV28; cdr3_aa: CASSFGTAREQYF